This TCR beta chain originates from a study of blood T cells in healthy people across ages (dated by TCRdb to the mid-2010s). With respect to the entire study: In model experiments, template switching captured roughly one uniquely barcoded TCR beta cDNA molecule for every two T cells. Four age groups were formed from the donors: young (average about 15 years), middle-aged (approximately 40), aged (62) and long-lived (less than 85). For two donors (one aged 18 to 29 and one aged 80 or older), the study analyzed two additional independent replicas of 1 million unique cDNA reads from the same blood draw. To avoid experimental bias, donors of different ages were spread randomly across the sequencing lanes. Using deep sequencing normalized with unique cDNA molecular identifiers, the study measured how TCR beta repertoire diversity changes with age. Study-wide conclusions, independent of this receptor: Because profiling used bulk unsorted PBMCs, naive and antigen-experienced compartments could not be compared conclusively. Donor CMV infection status was unknown, potentially confounding age-related changes in expanded clonotypes. Observed TCR beta diversity per million T cells fell roughly linearly with age, and a significant reduction was already apparent by age around 40. Estimates of total diversity based on one million sequenced T cells were considered lower bounds and underestimates. Observed TCR beta diversity correlated strongly with the percentage of naive T cells measured by flow cytometry. Compared with the aged group, the long-lived group had more naive CD4+ T cells, fewer expanded clones and increased TCR diversity, suggesting age selection.

Libraries came from 5' RACE. A second PCR of about 6 to 11 cycles was performed with a sample-barcoded 5' primer and a J-beta primer mix. Each TCR beta cDNA molecule received a unique molecular identifier from a template-switch 5' adaptor carrying 12 random nucleotides. Each sample yielded at least 3 million CDR3-containing paired-end reads. The Mint cDNA synthesis kit, primed by a TRBC-specific oligonucleotide, was used to synthesize first-strand cDNA from all RNA. Following uracil-DNA glycosylase treatment, a first 18-cycle PCR with universal primers M1SS and BC2_uni_R was performed on all cDNA. In the paper's pipeline: For normalization, 1 million high-quality reads were randomly selected from each sample, with every read carrying a distinct molecular identifier. Instead of being binned into consensus sequences, reads that shared molecular identifiers were thrown out. CDR3 identification, clonotype clustering and error correction used MiTCR with a Q25 quality threshold and the strictest error-elimination algorithm. A nonparametric unseen species model with Euler transformation was used to estimate a lower bound on total TCR beta diversity. TCRdb reprocessed the public reads (quality trimming at Q25 with fastp, clone calling with MiXCR) and kept in-frame beta chains. One record per CDR3 amino acid sequence lists the most common genes and DNA. The V and J calls were not made by the authors but by TCRdb's processing. This sample holds approximately 2,000,000 distinct CDR3 sequences; around 40% were observed only once. The ten top clones hold roughly 23% of the sample.

Comments on this clonotype: The antigen it recognizes is unknown. Per-nucleotide qualities are absent, and no much larger clonotype sits a single base away.

Systemically healthy Caucasian individuals from Russia, about 38 in total and aged roughly 6 to 95 years, were included as donors. Each donor gave ten milliliters of peripheral blood, collected into EDTA-treated Vacutainer tubes. Ficoll-Paque density-gradient centrifugation was used to isolate PBMCs, with at least 6.5 million per sample. Trizol reagent was used to extract total RNA from PBMCs, with at least 5.5 micrograms per sample. For every donor, flow cytometry on a PBMC aliquot measured the percentage of naive CD45RAhigh/CD27high T cells. V is pruned by 1 base and J by 0 bases, leaving 5 bases of the junction without a gene match. From the cysteine through the phenylalanine, the CDR3 covers 16 amino acids. The CDR3 DNA has 48 bases and is translated from base 1. As encoded in the germline V gene (reference sequence), CDR1 is SEHNR while CDR2 is FQNEAQ.

Source material: blood. This sequence originates from a human donor in good health. The chain joins TRBV7-9 to TRBJ1-1, with TRBD1 matching 7 junction bases. This receptor has the CDR3 CASSLGRDSLNTEAFF. The sequenced DNA: TGTGCCAGCAGCTTAGGAAGGGACAGCTTGAACACTGAAGCTTTCTTT.